This TCR beta chain was retrieved from a study of shared clonotypes between healthy human individuals. Study-wide findings and caveats: Few donors restricted represented genetic and exposure-history diversity.

The CDR3 runs 12 residues. Trimming cost V 1 base and J 9 bases, with 11 bases left between them. In germline, CDR1 is SGHDT, CDR2 YYEEEE. In the case of this clone: The target antigen is unknown.

The authors split each subset's genomic DNA evenly across several immunoSEQ plates. Clones were sequenced by immunoSEQ multiplex PCR, and TCRdb holds only the in-frame ones, with some missing. The data show approximately 600,000 clones, approximately 95% seen once. CD45RO-negative cells were positively selected for CCR7, leaving out terminally differentiated effector memory CD45RA+ cells. The chain links TRBV5-6 to TRBJ2-7; D is perhaps TRBD1 or TRBD2 (6 bases each). The TCR sequence derives from a woman in her 30s in good health. Sequenced sample: naive CD8+ T cells sorted from blood. This CDR3 is CASSLSGGWQYF. In nucleotides, the CDR3 is TGTGCCAGCAGCTTGTCCGGGGGCTGGCAGTACTTC.